This T cell receptor (beta chain) emerged from a study of cytomegalovirus exposure and HLA in healthy donors. Study as a whole: Early released data comprised around 80 million unique TCRs from HLA-typed donors. Whole-study results and caveats: For TCR beta chains, V- and J-gene trimming was later linked to a missense DCLRE1C variant. Because they were indistinguishable, some V segments, including TRBV6-2 and TRBV6-3, were excluded.

With 60 Vbeta and 13 Jbeta primers, the PCR was carried out. Original methodology: A follow-up analysis tallied about 80 million unique TCR beta chains, roughly 10 million shared. Sequencing was performed with immunoSEQ multiplex PCR; in TCRdb, only in-frame clones are kept and a portion is missing. For V, J and clone size, that table is used; D and trimming come from the DNA. Of some 190,000 clones in the sample, about 88% were seen once. The CDR3 spans 14 residues. The V end was cut by 5 bases, the J end by 2 bases, with 10 bases between. The germline CDR1 and CDR2 sequences are SGHTA and FQGNSA. Note on this clone: The antigen remains unidentified.

The source is a woman in her twenties or thirties in good health and CMV-seronegative. This chain uses TRBV7-2 with TRBJ2-1; TRBD1 might be the D (5 bases). Specimen: PBMCs. CDR3 region: CASSVDRAYNEQFF. The DNA for the CDR3 is TGTGCCAGCAGCGTTGACAGAGCCTACAATGAGCAGTTCTTC.